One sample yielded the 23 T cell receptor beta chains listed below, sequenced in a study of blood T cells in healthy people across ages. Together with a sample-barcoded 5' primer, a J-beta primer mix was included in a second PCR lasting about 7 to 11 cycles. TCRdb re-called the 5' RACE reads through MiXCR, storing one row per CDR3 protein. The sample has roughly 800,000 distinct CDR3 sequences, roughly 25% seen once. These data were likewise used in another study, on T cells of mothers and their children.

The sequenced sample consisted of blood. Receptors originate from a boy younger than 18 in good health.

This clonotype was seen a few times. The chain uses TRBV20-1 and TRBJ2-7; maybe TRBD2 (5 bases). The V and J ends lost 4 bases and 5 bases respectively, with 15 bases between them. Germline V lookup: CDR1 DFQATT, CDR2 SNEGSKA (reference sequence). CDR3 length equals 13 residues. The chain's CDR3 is CSAIWGTGNEQYF. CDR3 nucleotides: TGCAGTGCTATATGGGGTACGGGGAACGAGCAGTACTTC.

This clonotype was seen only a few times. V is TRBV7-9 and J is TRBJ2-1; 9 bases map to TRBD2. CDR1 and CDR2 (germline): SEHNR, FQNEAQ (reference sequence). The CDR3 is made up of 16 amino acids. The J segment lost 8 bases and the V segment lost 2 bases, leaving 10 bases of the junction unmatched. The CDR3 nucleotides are TGTGCCAGCAGCTTATGGGTTGCGGGGGGGCCCGATGAGCAGTTCTTC. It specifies CASSLWVAGGPDEQFF.

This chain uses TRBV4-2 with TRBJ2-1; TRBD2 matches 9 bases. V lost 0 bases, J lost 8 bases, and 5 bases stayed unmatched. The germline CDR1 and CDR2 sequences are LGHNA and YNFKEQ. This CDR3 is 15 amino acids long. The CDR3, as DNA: TGTGCCAGCAGCCAAGATCTAGCGGGGTTGTATGAGCAGTTCTTC. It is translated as CASSQDLAGLYEQFF.

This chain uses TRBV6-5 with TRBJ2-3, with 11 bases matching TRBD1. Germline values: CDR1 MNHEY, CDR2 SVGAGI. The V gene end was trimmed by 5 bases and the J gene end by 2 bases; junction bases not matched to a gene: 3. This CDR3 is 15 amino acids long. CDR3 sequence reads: CASSGTGGPTDTQYF. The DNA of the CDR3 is TGTGCCAGCAGTGGGACAGGGGGGCCCACAGATACGCAGTATTTT.

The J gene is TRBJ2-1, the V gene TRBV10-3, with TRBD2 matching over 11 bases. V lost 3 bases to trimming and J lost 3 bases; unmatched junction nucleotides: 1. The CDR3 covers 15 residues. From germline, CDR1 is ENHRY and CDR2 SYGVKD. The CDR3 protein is CAISDLAGGYNEQFF. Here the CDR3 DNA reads TGTGCCATCAGTGACCTAGCGGGAGGCTACAATGAGCAGTTCTTC.

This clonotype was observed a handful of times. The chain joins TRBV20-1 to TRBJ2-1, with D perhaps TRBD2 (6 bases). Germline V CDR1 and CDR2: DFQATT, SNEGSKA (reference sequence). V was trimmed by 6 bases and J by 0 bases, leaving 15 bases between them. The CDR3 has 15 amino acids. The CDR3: CSAPLALSSYNEQFF. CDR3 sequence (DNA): TGCAGTGCCCCACTAGCATTATCCTCCTACAATGAGCAGTTCTTC.

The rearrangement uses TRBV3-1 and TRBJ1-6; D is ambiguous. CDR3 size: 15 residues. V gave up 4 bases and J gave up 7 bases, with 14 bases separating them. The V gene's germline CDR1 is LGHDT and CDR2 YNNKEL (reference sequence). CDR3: CASSLKKTLNSPLHF. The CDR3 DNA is TGTGCCAGCAGCCTGAAAAAAACTCTGAATTCACCCCTCCACTTT.

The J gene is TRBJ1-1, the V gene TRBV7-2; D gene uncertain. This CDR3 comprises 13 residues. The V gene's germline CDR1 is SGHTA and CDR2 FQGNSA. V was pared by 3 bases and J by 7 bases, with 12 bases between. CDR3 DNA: TGTGCCAGCAGCTTCGTTTTCAGTTTTGAAGCTTTCTTT. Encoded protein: CASSFVFSFEAFF.

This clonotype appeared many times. The DNA for the CDR3 is TGTGCCAGCAGCTTAAGCAGGGGTGGTGAAGCTTTCTTT. Protein sequence: CASSLSRGGEAFF. This chain joins TRBV7-8 and TRBJ1-1; weak D call: TRBD1 (6 bases). The V gene lost 2 bases and the J gene lost 7 bases, with 11 bases spanning the gap. Germline-derived CDR1 and CDR2 are SGHVS and FQNEAQ. CDR3 length equals 13 residues.

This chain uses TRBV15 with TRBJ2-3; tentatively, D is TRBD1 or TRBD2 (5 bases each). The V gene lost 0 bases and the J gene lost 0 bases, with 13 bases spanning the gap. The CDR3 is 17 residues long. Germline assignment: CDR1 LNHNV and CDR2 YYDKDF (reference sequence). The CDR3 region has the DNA TGTGCCACCAGCAGAGAATTCGGGACGGAGAGCACAGATACGCAGTATTTT. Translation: CATSREFGTESTDTQYF.

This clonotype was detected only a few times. The CDR3 is CASSYEGARSTEAFF. CDR3 coding DNA: TGTGCCAGCAGTTACGAGGGGGCAAGAAGCACTGAAGCTTTCTTT. The chain recombines TRBV6-5 with TRBJ1-1; TRBD1 agrees at 7 bases. CDR1 and CDR2 (germline): MNHEY, SVGAGI. V was clipped by 2 bases and J by 4 bases; unmatched bases: 7. The CDR3 sequence is 15 residues long.

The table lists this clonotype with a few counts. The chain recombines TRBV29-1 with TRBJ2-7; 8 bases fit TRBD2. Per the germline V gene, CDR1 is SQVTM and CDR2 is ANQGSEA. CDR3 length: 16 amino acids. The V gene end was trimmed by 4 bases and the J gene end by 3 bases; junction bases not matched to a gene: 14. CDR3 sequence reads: CSVVAQNSGKGYEQYF. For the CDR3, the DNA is TGCAGCGTTGTCGCCCAGAATAGCGGGAAGGGCTACGAGCAGTACTTC.

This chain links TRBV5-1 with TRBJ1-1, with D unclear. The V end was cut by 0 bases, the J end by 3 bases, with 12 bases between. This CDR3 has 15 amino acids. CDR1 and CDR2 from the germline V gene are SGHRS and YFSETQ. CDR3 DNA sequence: TGCGCCAGCAGCTTGGTAAGACCTTTGGACACTGAAGCTTTCTTT. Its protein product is CASSLVRPLDTEAFF.

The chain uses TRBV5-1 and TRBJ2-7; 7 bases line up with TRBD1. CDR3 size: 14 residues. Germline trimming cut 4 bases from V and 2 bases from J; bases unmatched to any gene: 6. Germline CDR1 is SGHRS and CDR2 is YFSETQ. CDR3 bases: TGCGCCAGCAGCATAACAGGGGATGCCTACGAGCAGTACTTC. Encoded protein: CASSITGDAYEQYF.

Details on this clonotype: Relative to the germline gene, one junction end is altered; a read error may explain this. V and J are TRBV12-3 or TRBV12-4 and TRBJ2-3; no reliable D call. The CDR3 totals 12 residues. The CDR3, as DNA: TGTGCCAGCAGTGTGAAAGCAGATACGGAGTATTTT. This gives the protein CASSVKADTEYF.

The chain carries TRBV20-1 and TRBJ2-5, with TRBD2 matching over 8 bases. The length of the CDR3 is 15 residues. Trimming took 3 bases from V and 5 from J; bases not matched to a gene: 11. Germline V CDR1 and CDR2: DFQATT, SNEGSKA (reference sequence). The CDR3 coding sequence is TGCAGTGCTAGGCCCCGGGAGGGCCACGGGGAGACCCAGTACTTC. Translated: CSARPREGHGETQYF.

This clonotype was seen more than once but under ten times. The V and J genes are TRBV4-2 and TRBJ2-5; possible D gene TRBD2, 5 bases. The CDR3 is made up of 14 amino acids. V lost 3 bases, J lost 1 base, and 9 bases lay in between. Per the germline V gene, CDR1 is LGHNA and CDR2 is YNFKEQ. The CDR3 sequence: CASSHGGSQETQYF. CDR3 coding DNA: TGTGCCAGCAGCCACGGAGGAAGCCAAGAGACCCAGTACTTC.

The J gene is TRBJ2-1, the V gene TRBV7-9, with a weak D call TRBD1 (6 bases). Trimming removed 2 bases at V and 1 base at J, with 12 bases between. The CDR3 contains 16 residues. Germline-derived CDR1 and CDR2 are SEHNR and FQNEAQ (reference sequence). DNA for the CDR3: TGTGCCAGCAGCTTAATCTCAGGGGATTCCTACAATGAGCAGTTCTTC. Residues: CASSLISGDSYNEQFF.

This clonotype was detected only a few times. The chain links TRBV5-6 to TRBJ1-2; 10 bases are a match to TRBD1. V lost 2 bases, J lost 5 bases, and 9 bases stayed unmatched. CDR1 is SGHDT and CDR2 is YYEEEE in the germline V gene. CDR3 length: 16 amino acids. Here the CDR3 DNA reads TGTGCCAGCAGCTTCGGGACAGGGGAAGCAGGATATGGCTACACCTTC. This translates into CASSFGTGEAGYGYTF.

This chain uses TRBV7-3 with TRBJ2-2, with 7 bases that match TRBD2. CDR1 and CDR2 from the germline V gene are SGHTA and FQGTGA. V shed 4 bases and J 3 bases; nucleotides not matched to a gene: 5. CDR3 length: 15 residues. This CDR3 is CASSSSGIHTGELFF. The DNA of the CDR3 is TGTGCCAGCAGCTCCAGCGGGATCCACACCGGGGAGCTGTTTTTT.

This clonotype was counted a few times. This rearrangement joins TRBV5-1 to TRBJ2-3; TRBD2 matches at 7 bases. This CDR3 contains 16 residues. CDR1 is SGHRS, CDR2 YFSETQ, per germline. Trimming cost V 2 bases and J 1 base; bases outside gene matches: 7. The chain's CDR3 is CASSFGISGGTDTQYF. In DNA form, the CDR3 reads TGCGCCAGCAGCTTTGGGATAAGCGGGGGCACAGATACGCAGTATTTT.

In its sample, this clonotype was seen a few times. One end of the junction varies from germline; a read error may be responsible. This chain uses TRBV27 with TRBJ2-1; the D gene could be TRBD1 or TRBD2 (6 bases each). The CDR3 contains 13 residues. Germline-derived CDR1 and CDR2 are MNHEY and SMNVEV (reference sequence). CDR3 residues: CASSLGGGTAGVF. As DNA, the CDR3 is TGTGCCAGCAGTTTAGGAGGGGGGACGGCAGGGGTCTTC.

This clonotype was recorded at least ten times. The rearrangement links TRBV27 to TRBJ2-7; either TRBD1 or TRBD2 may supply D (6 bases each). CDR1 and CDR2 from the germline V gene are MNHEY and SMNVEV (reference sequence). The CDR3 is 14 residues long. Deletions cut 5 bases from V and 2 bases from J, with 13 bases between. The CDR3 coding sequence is TGTGCCAGCAGTGAGAGGGGGGCAGCCTACGAGCAGTACTTC. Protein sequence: CASSERGAAYEQYF.